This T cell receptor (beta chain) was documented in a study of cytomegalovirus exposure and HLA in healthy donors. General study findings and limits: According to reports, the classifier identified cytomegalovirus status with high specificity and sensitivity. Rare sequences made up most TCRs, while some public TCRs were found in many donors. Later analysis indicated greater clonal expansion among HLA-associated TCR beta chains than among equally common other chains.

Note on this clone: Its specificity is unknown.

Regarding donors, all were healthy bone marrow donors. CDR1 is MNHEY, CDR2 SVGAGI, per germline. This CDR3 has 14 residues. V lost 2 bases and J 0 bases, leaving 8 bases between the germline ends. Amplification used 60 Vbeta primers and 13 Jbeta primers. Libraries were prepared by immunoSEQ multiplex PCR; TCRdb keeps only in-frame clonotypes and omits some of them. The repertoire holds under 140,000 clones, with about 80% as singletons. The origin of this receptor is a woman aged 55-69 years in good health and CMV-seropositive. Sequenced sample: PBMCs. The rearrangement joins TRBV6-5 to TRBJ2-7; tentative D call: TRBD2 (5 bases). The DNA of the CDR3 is TGTGCCAGCAGTTACAAAGGGAGCTCCTACGAGCAGTACTTC. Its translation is CASSYKGSSYEQYF.